The clone carrying this TCR beta chain appeared a few times. What it binds is not known. V was trimmed by 8 bases and J by 3 bases, leaving 11 bases between them. CDR3 length: 12 residues. Looked up from germline, CDR1 is MGHRA and CDR2 is YSYEKL. The sample originates from a study of T-cell memory formation after mild COVID-19. Findings and caveats of the study: Among CD4+ contracting clones, most were CM and EM, and CD8+ ones EMRA. Some responding clones appeared in pre-infection memory, suggesting cross-reactive memory joined. SARS-CoV-2 specificity was not confirmed for second-wave clones peaking on day 37.

TCRdb reprocessed the 5' RACE reads with MiXCR, giving one entry per CDR3 protein. Found here are fewer than 110,000 distinct CDR3 sequences, about 15% of them singletons; the top ten hold 39%. The specimen was PBMCs or a T cell subset sorted from them (not recorded which). This TCR derives from a man between 18 and 35 years old who had mild COVID-19 (a few samples of this study predate the infection). Cell type and time point are not known. The chain has TRBV4-1 and TRBJ2-7; the D is unclear. CDR3: CASAQRSYEQYF. CDR3 sequence (DNA): TGCGCCAGCGCACAAAGGAGCTACGAGCAGTACTTC.